This note documents a single T cell receptor (beta chain) sequence. Per germline, CDR1 KGHSH and CDR2 LQKENI. Trimming took 2 bases from V and 9 from J, leaving 11 bases between them. The CDR3 extends over 13 amino acids. This record comes from a study of blood T cell repertoires in COVID-19. Study-wide context: Samples came from the United States, Italy and Spain, spanning acute and convalescent COVID-19. From T cells, B-cell-depleted T cells, or PBMCs came the material, which was cDNA or gDNA.

Original processing methods: Nucleated cell number was recorded as an estimate derived from reference gene primer amplification. TCRdb's copy holds only in-frame clones and misses some; the assay was immunoSEQ multiplex PCR. The V and J calls and clone size come from that table; D and trimming were worked out from the DNA. The table shows about 34,000 clones, with 60% to 80% occurring only once. The chain has TRBV18 and TRBJ2-1; TRBD1 is a possible D gene (5 bases). The sample taken for sequencing was peripheral blood. The TCR comes from a man older than 75 with active or convalescent COVID-19. The DNA for the CDR3 is TGTGCCAGCTCACCATTACAAGGGGCTGAGCAGTTCTTC. Translation: CASSPLQGAEQFF.